The sequence of this TCR beta chain was determined in a study of blood T cell repertoires in COVID-19. Study details: Whether acute or convalescent, the COVID-19 samples came from the United States, Italy and Spain. PBMCs, B-cell-depleted T cells, or T cells were the source of the cDNA or gDNA that made up the material.

Germline loops: CDR1 DFQATT, CDR2 SNEGSKA (reference sequence). This CDR3 comprises 9 residues. The germline V and J ends were trimmed by 5 bases and 6 bases, with 3 bases remaining between them. Generated by immunoSEQ multiplex PCR, the TCRdb table keeps only in-frame clones and is missing some. The table shows 200,000 to 250,000 clones, with approximately 84% occurring only once. Seattle-derived patients entered the study during active infection and were followed longitudinally. The origin of this receptor is a woman at least 80 years old with COVID-19, enrolled during active disease. The sequenced sample consisted of peripheral blood. The V gene is TRBV20-1, the J gene TRBJ2-3; no clear D. As DNA, the CDR3 is TGCAGTGCTCCGGATACGCAGTATTTT. Translation: CSAPDTQYF.